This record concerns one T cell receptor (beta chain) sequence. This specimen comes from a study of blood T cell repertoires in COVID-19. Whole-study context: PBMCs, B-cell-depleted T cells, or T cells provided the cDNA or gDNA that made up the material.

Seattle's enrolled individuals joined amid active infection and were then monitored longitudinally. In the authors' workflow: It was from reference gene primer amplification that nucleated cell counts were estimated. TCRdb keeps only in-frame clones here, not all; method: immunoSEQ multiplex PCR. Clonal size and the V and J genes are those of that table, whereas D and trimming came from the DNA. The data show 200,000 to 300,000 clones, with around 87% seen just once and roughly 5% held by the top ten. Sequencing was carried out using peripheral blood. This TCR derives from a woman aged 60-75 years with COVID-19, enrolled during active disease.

The CDR3 sequence: CASGPTGAYEQYF. For the CDR3, the DNA is TGTGCCAGTGGACCAACAGGGGCTTACGAGCAGTACTTC. V is TRBV19 and J is TRBJ2-7; 7 nucleotides line up with TRBD1. Germline loops: CDR1 LNHDA, CDR2 SQIVND (reference sequence). The CDR3 has 13 amino acids. Trimming at V came to 8 bases and at J to 4 bases, leaving 8 bases not matched to a gene.